The source of this T cell receptor beta chain is a study of CD8 T cells in Susac syndrome. After extraction with the RNeasy kit, 0.5 to 1 ug of the RNA was reverse transcribed using random hexamers. TCRdb processed the immunoSEQ multiplex PCR reads anew with MiXCR; each CDR3 protein has one entry. The table lists about 190,000 distinct CDR3 sequences, roughly nine tenths of them singletons. The clonotype comes from a human donor with Susac syndrome. The sample was CD4+ T cells from PBMCs.

CDR3 protein: CASSRDTDGHSSQYF. CDR3 in DNA: TGTGCCAGCAGTCGGGACACCGATGGTCACAGTTCGCAGTATTTT. The chain carries TRBV12-3 or TRBV12-4 and TRBJ2-3; D might be TRBD1 (6 bases). Trimming cost V 5 bases and J 10 bases, with 22 bases left between them. The CDR3 is 15 amino acids.